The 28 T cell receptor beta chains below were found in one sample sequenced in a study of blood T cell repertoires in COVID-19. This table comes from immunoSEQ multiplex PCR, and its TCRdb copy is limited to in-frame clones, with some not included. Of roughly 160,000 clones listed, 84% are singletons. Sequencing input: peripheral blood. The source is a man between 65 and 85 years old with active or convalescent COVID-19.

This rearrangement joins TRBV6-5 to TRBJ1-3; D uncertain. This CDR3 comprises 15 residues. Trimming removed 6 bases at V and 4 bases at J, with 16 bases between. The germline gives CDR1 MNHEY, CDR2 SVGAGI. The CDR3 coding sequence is TGTGCCAGCAGATCCTCCGGGAGCGGGGGAAACACCATATATTTT. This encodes CASRSSGSGGNTIYF.

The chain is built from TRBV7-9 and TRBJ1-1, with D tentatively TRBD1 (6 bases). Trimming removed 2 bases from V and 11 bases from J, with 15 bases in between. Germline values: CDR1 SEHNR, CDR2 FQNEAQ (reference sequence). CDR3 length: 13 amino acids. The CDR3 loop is CASSLSETGYAFF. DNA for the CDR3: TGTGCCAGCAGCTTATCGGAAACAGGGTACGCTTTCTTT.

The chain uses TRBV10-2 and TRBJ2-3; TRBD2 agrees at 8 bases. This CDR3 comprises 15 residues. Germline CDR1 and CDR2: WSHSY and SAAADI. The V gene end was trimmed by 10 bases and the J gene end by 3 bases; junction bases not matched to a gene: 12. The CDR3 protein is CATRQAGGTTDTQYF. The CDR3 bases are TGCGCCACCAGACAGGCGGGAGGCACTACAGATACGCAGTATTTT.

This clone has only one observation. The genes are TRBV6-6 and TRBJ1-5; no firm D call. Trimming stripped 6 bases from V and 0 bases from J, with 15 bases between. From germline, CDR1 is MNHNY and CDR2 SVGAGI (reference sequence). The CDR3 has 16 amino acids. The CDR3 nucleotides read TGTGCCAGCAGCCGATCGACACCTTATAGCAATCAGCCCCAGCATTTT. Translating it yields CASSRSTPYSNQPQHF.

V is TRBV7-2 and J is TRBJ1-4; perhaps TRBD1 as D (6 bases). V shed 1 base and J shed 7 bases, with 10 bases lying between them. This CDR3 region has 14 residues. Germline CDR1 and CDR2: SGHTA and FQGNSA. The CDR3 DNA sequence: TGTGCCAGCAGCTTAGAGGGGGTGGGTGAAAAACTGTTTTTT. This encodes CASSLEGVGEKLFF.

The CDR3, as DNA: TGTGCCAGCAGCTTCCGGGACAGGGGGCCAAATGAGCAGTTCTTC. Protein: CASSFRDRGPNEQFF. The V call is TRBV7-8, the J call TRBJ2-1; 12 bases map to TRBD1. Per germline, CDR1 SGHVS and CDR2 FQNEAQ. Germline trimming cut 3 bases from V and 7 bases from J; bases unmatched to any gene: 4. The CDR3 spans 15 residues.

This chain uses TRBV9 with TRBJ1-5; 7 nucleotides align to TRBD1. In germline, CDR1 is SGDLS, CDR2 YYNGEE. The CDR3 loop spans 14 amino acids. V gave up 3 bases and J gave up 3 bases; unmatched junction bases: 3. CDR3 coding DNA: TGTGCCAGCAGCGCGGGGACAGCCAATCAGCCCCAGCATTTT. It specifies CASSAGTANQPQHF.

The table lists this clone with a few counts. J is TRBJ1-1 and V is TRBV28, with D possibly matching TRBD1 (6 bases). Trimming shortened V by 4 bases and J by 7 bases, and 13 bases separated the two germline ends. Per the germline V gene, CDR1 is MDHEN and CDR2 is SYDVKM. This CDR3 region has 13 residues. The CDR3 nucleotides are TGTGCCAGCAGTTCGCCCGAGGACAGTGAAGCTTTCTTT. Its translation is CASSSPEDSEAFF.

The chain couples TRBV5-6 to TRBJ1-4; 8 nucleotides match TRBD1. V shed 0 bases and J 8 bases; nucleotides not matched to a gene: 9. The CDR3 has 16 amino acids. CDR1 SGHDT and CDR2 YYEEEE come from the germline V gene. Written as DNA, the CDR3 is TGTGCCAGCAGCTTGGGTTATGGGACAGGTACGGAAAAACTGTTTTTT. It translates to CASSLGYGTGTEKLFF.

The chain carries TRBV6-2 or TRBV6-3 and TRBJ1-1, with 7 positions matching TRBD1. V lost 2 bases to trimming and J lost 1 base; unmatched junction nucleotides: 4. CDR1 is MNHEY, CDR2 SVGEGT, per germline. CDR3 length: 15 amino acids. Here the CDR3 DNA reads TGTGCCAGCAGTTACGAGGACAGGCGGAACACTGAAGCTTTCTTT. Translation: CASSYEDRRNTEAFF.

The CDR3 DNA reads TGTGCCAGCAGTGGACAGCCCTACGAGCAGTACTTC. Translation gives CASSGQPYEQYF. The genes are TRBV2 and TRBJ2-7, with TRBD1 as a possible D gene (5 bases). CDR3 length: 12 amino acids. Germline CDR1 reads SNHLY; CDR2 reads FYNNEI. Deletions cut 4 bases from V and 2 bases from J, with 6 bases between.

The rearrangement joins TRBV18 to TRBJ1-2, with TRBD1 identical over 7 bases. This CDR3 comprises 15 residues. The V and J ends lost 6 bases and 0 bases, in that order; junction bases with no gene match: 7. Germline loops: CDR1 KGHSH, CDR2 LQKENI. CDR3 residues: CASSLDRQSNYGYTF. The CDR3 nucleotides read TGTGCCAGCTCCTTGGACAGGCAATCTAACTATGGCTACACCTTC.

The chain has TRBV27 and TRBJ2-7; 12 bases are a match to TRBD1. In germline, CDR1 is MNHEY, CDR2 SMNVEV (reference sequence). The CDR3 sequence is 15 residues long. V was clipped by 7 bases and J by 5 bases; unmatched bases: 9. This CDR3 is CASTGLGTGGDEQYF. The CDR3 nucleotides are TGTGCCAGCACCGGACTCGGGACAGGGGGCGACGAGCAGTACTTC.

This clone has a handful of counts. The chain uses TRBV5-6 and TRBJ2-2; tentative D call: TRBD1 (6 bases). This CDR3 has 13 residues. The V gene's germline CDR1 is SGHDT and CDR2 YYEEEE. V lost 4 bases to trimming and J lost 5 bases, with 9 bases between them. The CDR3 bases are TGTGCCAGCAGCCTACAGGGAACCGGGGAGCTGTTTTTT. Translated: CASSLQGTGELFF.

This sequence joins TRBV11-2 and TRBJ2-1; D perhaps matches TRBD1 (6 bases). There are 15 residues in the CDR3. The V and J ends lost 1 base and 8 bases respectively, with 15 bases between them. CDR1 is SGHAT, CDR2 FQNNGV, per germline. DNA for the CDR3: TGTGCCAGCAGCTTAGGGGCAGGGGAGTACGATGAGCAGTTCTTC. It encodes CASSLGAGEYDEQFF. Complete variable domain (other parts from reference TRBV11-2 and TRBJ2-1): EAGVAQSPRYKIIEKRQSVAFWCNPISGHATLYWYQQILGQGPKLLIQFQNNGVVDDSQLPKDRFSAERLKGVDSTLKIQPAKLEDSAVYLCASSLGAGEYDEQFFGPGTRLTVL.

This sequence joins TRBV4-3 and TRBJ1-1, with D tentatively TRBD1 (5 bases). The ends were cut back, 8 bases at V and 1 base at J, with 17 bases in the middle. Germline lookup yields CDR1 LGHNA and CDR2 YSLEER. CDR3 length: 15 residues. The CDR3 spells CASSPRGGANTEAFF. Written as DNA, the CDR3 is TGCGCCAGCTCTCCGCGGGGGGGAGCGAACACTGAAGCTTTCTTT.

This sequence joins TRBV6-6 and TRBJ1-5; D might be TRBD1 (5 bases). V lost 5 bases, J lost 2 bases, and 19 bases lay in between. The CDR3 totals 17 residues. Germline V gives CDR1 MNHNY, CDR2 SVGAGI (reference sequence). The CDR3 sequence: CASSPGGEGGRNQPQHF. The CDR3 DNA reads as TGTGCCAGCAGTCCCGGAGGGGAGGGAGGGCGCAATCAGCCCCAGCATTTT.

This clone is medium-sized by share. In nucleotides, the CDR3 is TGCGCCAGCAGCCAAGATGCGGGGTTGCGGTACTTC. Protein: CASSQDAGLRYF. The rearrangement links TRBV4-1 to TRBJ2-7; D might be TRBD2 (6 bases). CDR1 is MGHRA, CDR2 YSYEKL, per germline. CDR3 size: 12 residues. V was clipped by 0 bases and J by 12 bases, with 12 bases between them.

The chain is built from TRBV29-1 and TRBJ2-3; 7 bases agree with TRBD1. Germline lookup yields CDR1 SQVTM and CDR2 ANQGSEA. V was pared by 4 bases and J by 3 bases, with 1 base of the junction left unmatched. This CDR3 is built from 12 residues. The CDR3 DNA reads TGCAGCGTTGCACAGGGGACAGATACGCAGTATTTT. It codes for CSVAQGTDTQYF.

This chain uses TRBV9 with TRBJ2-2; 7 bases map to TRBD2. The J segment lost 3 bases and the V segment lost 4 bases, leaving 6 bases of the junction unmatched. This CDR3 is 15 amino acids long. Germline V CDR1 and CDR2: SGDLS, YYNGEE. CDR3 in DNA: TGTGCCAGCAGCCGAGGGAGCGGGGACACCGGGGAGCTGTTTTTT. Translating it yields CASSRGSGDTGELFF. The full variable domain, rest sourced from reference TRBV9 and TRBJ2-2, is DSGVTQTPKHLITATGQRVTLRCSPRSGDLSVYWYQQSLDQGLQFLIQYYNGEERAKGNILERFSAQQFPDLHSELNLSSLELGDSALYFCASSRGSGDTGELFFGEGSRLTVL.

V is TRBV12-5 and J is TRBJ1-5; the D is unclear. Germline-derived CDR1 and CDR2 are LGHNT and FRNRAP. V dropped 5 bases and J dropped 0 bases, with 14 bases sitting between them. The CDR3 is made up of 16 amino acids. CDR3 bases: TGTGCTAGTGGTCCTGGTACCTCTAATAGCAATCAGCCCCAGCATTTT. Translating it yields CASGPGTSNSNQPQHF.

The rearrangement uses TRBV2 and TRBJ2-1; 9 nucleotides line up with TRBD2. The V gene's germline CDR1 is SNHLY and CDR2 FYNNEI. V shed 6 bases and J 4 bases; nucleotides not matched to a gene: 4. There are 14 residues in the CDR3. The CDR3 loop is CASRETSGYNEQFF. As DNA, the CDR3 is TGTGCCAGCAGGGAGACTAGCGGATACAATGAGCAGTTCTTC.

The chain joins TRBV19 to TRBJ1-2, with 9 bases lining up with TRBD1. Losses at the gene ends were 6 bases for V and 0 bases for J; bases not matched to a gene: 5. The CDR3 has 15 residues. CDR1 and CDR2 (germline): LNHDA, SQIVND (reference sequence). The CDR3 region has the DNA TGTGCCAGTAGCACACGACAGGGGGCTAACTATGGCTACACCTTC. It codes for CASSTRQGANYGYTF. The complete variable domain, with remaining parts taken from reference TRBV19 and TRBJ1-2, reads DGGITQSPKYLFRKEGQNVTLSCEQNLNHDAMYWYRQDPGQGLRLIYYSQIVNDFQKGDIAEGYSVSREKKESFPLTVTSAQKNPTAFYLCASSTRQGANYGYTFGSGTRLTVV.

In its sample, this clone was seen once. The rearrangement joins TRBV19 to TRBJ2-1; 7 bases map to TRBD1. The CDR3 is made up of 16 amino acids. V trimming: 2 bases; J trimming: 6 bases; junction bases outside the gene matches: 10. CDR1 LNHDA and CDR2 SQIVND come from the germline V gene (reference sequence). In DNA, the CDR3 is TGTGCCAGTAGTATACCTCGGGACAGATTCATCAATGAGCAGTTCTTC. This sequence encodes CASSIPRDRFINEQFF. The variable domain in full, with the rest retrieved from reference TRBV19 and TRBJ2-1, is DGGITQSPKYLFRKEGQNVTLSCEQNLNHDAMYWYRQDPGQGLRLIYYSQIVNDFQKGDIAEGYSVSREKKESFPLTVTSAQKNPTAFYLCASSIPRDRFINEQFFGPGTRLTVL.

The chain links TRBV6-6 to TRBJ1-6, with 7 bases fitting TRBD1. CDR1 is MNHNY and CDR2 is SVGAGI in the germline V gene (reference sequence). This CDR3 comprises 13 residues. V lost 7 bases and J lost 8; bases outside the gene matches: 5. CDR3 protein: CASTRDSYSPLHF. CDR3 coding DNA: TGTGCCAGCACCAGGGACAGCTATTCACCCCTCCACTTT.

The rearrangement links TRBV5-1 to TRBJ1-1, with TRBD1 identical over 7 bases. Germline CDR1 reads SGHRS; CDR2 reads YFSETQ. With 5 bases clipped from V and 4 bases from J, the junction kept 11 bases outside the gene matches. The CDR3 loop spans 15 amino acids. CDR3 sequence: CASRPAGTDRTEAFF. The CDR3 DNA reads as TGCGCCAGCAGGCCGGCCGGGACAGACCGCACTGAAGCTTTCTTT. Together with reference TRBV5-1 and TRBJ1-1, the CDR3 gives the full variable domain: KAGVTQTPRYLIKTRGQQVTLSCSPISGHRSVSWYQQTPGQGLQFLFEYFSETQRNKGNFPGRFSGRQFSNSRSEMNVSTLELGDSALYLCASRPAGTDRTEAFFGQGTRLTVV.

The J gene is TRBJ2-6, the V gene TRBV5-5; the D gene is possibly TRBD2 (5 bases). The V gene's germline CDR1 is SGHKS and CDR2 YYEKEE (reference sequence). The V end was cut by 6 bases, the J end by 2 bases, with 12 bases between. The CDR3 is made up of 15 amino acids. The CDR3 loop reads CASIPRVPGANVLTF. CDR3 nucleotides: TGTGCCAGCATCCCGAGGGTTCCTGGGGCCAACGTCCTGACTTTC.

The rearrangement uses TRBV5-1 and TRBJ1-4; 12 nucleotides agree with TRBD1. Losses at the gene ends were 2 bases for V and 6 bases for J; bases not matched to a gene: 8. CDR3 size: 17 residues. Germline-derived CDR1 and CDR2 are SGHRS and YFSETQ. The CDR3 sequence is CASSLGTGGARDEKLFF. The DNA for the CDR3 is TGCGCCAGCAGCTTAGGGACAGGGGGCGCAAGGGATGAAAAACTGTTTTTT.